The entry below gives a single T cell receptor (beta chain) sequence along with its context. The antigen it binds to is not known. Per-nucleotide qualities are absent, and no much larger clonotype sits a single base away. TCRbeta CDR3 regions were amplified from genomic DNA by means of the immunoSEQ Assay, a bias-controlled multiplex PCR. Per the original workflow: The number of nucleated cells in each sample was estimated by amplification of reference gene primers within the assay. Sequence reads were collapsed and filtered to measure the absolute abundance of every unique TCRbeta CDR3 rearrangement. For each sample, productive Simpson clonality was calculated as the square root of Simpson's diversity index over productive rearrangements. In its TCRdb copy, this immuneACCESS table keeps in-frame sequences only and misses some clones. Where compared with another copy, unresolved V genes explain less than half of these, and the others have no known cause. Clonal size and the V and J genes are those of that table, whereas D and trimming came from the DNA. The sample table shows some 52,000 clones, and more than 85% are seen once. The top ten hold 15% of the sample.

The data originate from a study of blood T cell repertoires in COVID-19 (dated by TCRdb to 2019 to 2021). About the study as a whole: Collaborator samples came from the United States, Italy and Spain and covered acute and convalescent phases of COVID-19. The material from the prospective study consisted of cDNA or gDNA derived from T cells, B-cell-depleted T cells, or PBMCs. The dataset comprised deeply sampled blood TCRbeta repertoires from subjects exposed to, actively infected with, or recovered from COVID-19. The repertoires were released in a freely available public database intended as a resource for research on the immune response to SARS-CoV-2. Samples came from the ongoing ImmuneRACE study (first 160 participants) plus 1,254 subjects from 6 global collaborators. The sample metadata nearly always contained a de-identified subject ID, COVID-19 status, age in years and sex. Where available, HLA class I and class II types were taken from metadata supplied by the sample provider and were not determined by assay-based typing.

Each collaborating institution followed its own protocols to collect whole blood in K2EDTA tubes. For TCRbeta analysis, collaborator samples were shipped as frozen whole blood, as isolated PBMCs, or as DNA extracted from either sample type. Measured from the cysteine to the phenylalanine, the CDR3 is 13 residues long. Solely the CDR3 DNA is kept, with 39 bases framed from the first base. Trimming removed 1 base from V and 7 bases from J, leaving 7 bases between the germline ends. The germline V gene yields SGHVS for CDR1 and FNYEAQ for CDR2. What the authors observed across the whole study: Clinical and demographic metadata were provided uncurated, with the amount varying by source and participant.

Recombination connected TRBV7-6 to TRBJ2-2, with no reliable assignment of the D segment. The sequenced sample consisted of peripheral blood. This sequence was found in a human donor with active COVID-19. The donor label of this sample is uncertain. CDR3 sequence: CASSLDGFGELFF. The bases read TGTGCCAGCAGCTTAGACGGGTTCGGGGAGCTGTTTTTT.